The present T cell receptor (beta chain) was sequenced within a study of shared clonotypes between healthy human individuals. Of note for this clone: Antigen unknown.

Germline-derived CDR1 and CDR2 are MDHEN and SYDVKM. Trimming cost V 5 bases and J 6 bases; bases outside gene matches: 12. This CDR3 region has 16 residues. Study results and limitations: Rarefaction curves obtained for sorted subsets showed sequencing incomplete despite large depth. Naive subsets generally exceeded memory subsets in estimated richness.

It was about 210 ng DNA, approximately 28,000 T cell genomes, that sorted-subset replicate PCRs used. TCRdb keeps only in-frame clones here, not all; method: immunoSEQ multiplex PCR. The sample carries some 1,100,000 clones, approximately 78% recorded once. Sample: memory CD4+ T cells from PBMCs. Subset given: CD45RA-negative fraction. The sequence was obtained from a man aged 18-30 years in good health. Some clones in this sample may be carry-over from other donors' samples. The chain carries TRBV28 and TRBJ1-5; 8 positions match TRBD1. The CDR3 region is CASSAWAGGNGQPQHF. For the CDR3, the DNA is TGTGCCAGCAGTGCTTGGGCAGGGGGCAACGGTCAGCCCCAGCATTTT. Based on the CDR3 plus reference TRBV28 and TRBJ1-5, the full variable domain is DVKVTQSSRYLVKRTGEKVFLECVQDMDHENMFWYRQDPGLGLRLIYFSYDVKMKEKGDIPEGYSVSREKKERFSLILESASTNQTSMYLCASSAWAGGNGQPQHFGDGTRLSIL.